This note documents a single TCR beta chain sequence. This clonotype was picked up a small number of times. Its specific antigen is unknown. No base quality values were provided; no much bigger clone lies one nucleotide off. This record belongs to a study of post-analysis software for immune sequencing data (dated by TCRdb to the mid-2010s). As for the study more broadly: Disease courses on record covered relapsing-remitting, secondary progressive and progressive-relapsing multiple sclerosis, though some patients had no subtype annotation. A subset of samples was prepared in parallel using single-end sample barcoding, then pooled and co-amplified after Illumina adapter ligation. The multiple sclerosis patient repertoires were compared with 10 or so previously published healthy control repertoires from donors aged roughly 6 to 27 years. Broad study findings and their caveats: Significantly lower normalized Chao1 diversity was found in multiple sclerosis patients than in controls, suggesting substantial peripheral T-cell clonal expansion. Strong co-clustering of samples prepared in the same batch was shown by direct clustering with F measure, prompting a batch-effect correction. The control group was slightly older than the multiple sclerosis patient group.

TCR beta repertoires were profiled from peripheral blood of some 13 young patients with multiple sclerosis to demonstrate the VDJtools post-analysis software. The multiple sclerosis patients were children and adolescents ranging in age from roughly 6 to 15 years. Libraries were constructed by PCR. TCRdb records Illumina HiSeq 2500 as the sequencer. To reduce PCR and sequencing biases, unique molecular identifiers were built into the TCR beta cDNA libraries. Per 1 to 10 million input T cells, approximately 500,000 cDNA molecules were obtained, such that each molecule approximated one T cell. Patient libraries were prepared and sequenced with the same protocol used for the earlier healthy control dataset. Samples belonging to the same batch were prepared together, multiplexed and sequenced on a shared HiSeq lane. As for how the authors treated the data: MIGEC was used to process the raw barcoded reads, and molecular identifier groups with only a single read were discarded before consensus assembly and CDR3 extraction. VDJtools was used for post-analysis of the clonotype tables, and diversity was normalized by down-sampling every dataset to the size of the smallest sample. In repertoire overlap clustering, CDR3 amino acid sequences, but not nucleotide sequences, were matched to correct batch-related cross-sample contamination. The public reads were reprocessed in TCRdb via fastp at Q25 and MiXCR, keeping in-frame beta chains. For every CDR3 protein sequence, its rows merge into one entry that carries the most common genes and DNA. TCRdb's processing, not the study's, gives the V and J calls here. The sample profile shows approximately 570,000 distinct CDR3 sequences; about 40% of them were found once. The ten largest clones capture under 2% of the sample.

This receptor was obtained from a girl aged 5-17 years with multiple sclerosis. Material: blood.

The nucleotide sequence is given as TGCGCCAGCAGCACGCTAACCAGGGCGAGGAACACTGAAGCTTTCTTT. This gives the protein CASSTLTRARNTEAFF. Recombination joined TRBV5-1 with TRBJ1-1, with a weak D call of TRBD1 (5 bases match). For CDR1 and CDR2, the germline V gene lists SGHRS and YFSETQ. The cysteine opens and the phenylalanine closes a CDR3 of 16 amino acids. Only the CDR3 portion is preserved as DNA: 48 bases, with reading frame beginning at the first base. The V end loses 4 bases and the J end loses 1 base, and a stretch of 17 bases separates them.